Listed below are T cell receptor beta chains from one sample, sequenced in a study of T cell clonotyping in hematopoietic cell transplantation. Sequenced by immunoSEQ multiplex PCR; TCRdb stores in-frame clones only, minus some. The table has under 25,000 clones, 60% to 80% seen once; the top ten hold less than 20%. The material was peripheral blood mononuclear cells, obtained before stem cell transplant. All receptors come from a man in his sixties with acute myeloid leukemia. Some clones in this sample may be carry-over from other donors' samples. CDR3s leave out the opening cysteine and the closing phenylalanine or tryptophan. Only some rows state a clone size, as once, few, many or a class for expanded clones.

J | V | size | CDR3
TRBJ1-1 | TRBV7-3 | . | ASSPTGVGMNTEAF
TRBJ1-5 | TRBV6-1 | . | ATVLAGVQPQH
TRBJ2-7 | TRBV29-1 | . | SVGDAGPQY
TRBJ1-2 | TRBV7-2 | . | ASSLEVTGPSGYT
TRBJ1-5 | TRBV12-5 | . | ASGLVLGGTEYSNQPQH
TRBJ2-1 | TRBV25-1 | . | ASSELREPQGYNEQF
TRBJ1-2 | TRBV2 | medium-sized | ASSESRTVPGYT
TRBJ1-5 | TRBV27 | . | ASSFRPPGAQPQH
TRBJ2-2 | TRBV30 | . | AWKGTQTGELF
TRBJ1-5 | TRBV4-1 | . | ASSQDPQANQPQH
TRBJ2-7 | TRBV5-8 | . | ASGGRGVRYEQY
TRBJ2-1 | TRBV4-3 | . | ASSPTSGGSFDEQF
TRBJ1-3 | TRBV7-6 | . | ASSPRSGGNTIY
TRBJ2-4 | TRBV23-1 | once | ASNRDSASLNIQY
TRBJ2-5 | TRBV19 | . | ASRATGEETQY
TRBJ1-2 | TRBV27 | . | ASSRGPRQGSYGYT
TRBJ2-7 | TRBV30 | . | AWSALAGGREQY
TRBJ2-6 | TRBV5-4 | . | ASSYPDRVRGANVLT
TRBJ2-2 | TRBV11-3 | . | ASSPDKGGGTDTGELF
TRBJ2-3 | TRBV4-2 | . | ASSQGSGTLFTDTQY
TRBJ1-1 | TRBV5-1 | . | ASSLVYRRAEAF
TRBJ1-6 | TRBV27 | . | ASSSPFDSSPLH
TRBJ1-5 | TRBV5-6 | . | ASSYSVGGGTQPQH
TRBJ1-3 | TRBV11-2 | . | ASSIRRVSGNTIY
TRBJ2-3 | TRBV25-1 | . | ASSPLGTAGNTQY
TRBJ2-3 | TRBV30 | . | AWSVGTTTDTQY
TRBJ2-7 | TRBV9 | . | ASSVAASPYEQY
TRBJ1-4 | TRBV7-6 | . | ASSLGQKEKLF
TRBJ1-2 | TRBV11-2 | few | ASSSTRGGGYT
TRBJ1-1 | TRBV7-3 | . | ASSRGGGRSEAF
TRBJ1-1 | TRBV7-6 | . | ASSLATYRTNLGEAF
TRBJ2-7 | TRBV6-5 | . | ASSQDRPLIQQY
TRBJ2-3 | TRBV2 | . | ASSEGGARETQY
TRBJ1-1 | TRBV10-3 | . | AISEGVMNTEAF
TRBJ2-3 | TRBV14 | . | ASSHRGLAQDTQY
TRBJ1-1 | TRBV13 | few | ASSKGRPNTEAF
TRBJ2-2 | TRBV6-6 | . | AAIDAGELF
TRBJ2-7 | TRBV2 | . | ASRGLAGEQY
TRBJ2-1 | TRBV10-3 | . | AIRGFENNEQF
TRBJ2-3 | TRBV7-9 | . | ASSLGPGVSTDTQY
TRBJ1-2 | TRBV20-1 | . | SAIRGAGYT
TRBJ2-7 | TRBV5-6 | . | ASSFPGTGSYEQY
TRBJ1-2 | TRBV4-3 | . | ASSRQGPPQGNYGYT
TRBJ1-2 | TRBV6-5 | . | ASSDGTPNYGYT
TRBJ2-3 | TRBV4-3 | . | ASSQDPTGTPTDTQY
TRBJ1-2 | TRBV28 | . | ASGPPPNYGYT
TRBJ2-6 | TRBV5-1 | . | ASSFGQGAGGANVLT
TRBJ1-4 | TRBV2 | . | ASRPGRGVGKLF